One sample yielded the 32 T cell receptor beta chains listed below, sequenced in a study of blood T cell repertoires in COVID-19. Data came from immunoSEQ multiplex PCR; TCRdb stores just in-frame clones and leaves some out. The data contain some 120,000 clones, around 80% of them singletons. Specimen: peripheral blood. Receptor source: a man in his 70s with acute or convalescent COVID-19.

There are a few counts of this clone. The chain has TRBV28 and TRBJ1-5, with no clear D. Trimming pared 7 bases from V and 0 bases from J, leaving 28 bases between. Germline CDR1 MDHEN, CDR2 SYDVKM. The CDR3 is made up of 20 amino acids. The CDR3, as DNA: TGTGCCAGCATCAGTTCCGAGGGCAGTCCAGCCTTTTATAGCAATCAGCCCCAGCATTTT. Its translation: CASISSEGSPAFYSNQPQHF.

This clone showed up just once. The CDR3, as DNA: TGTGCCAGCAGTTACTCGAGGACACCCAGGACTGAAGCTTTCTTT. Its protein product is CASSYSRTPRTEAFF. The V gene is TRBV6-5, the J gene TRBJ1-1; D perhaps matches TRBD1 (5 bases). Trimming removed 0 bases from V and 5 bases from J, with 13 bases in between. Looked up from germline, CDR1 is MNHEY and CDR2 is SVGAGI. The CDR3 spans 15 residues.

The V gene is TRBV19, the J gene TRBJ2-3; no firm D call. Trimming took off 6 bases at V and 1 base at J, with 8 bases between the two ends. The CDR3 consists of 13 residues. Germline CDR1 LNHDA, CDR2 SQIVND (reference sequence). The CDR3 region has the DNA TGTGCCAGTAGGGGCTGGGGCACAGATACGCAGTATTTT. Residues: CASRGWGTDTQYF.

The V gene is TRBV2, the J gene TRBJ2-5; 14 positions agree with TRBD2. The length of the CDR3 is 19 residues. Germline values: CDR1 SNHLY, CDR2 FYNNEI. Trimming took 7 bases from V and 2 from J; bases not matched to a gene: 15. CDR3 nucleotide sequence: TGTGCCAGCACCGAACTCGGGGGACTAGCGGGGGAAAAACAAGAGACCCAGTACTTC. Amino acid sequence: CASTELGGLAGEKQETQYF.

This chain uses TRBV7-9 with TRBJ1-4, with D maybe TRBD1 (5 bases). Germline values: CDR1 SEHNR, CDR2 FQNEAQ (reference sequence). V lost 5 bases and J 8 bases, leaving 18 bases between the germline ends. CDR3 size: 15 residues. As DNA, the CDR3 is TGTGCCAGCAGCACGGCCCAGGGTCGGGGGGAAAAACTGTTTTTT. It codes for CASSTAQGRGEKLFF.

This chain connects TRBV28 to TRBJ2-2; D is perhaps TRBD1 (6 bases). The germline V and J ends were trimmed by 4 bases and 3 bases, with 15 bases remaining between them. This CDR3 region has 16 residues. Germline-derived CDR1 and CDR2 are MDHEN and SYDVKM. DNA for the CDR3: TGTGCCAGCAGTTCCCGGCAGGGGTGGGACACCGGGGAGCTGTTTTTT. This sequence encodes CASSSRQGWDTGELFF.

The gene calls are TRBV27 and TRBJ2-6, with 9 bases fitting TRBD2. Germline V CDR1 and CDR2: MNHEY, SMNVEV (reference sequence). Trimming took 2 bases from V and 0 from J; bases not matched to a gene: 11. The CDR3 loop spans 20 amino acids. The CDR3 bases are TGTGCCAGCAGTTTAAGAGGGCTAGCGGGATCCATCTCTGGGGCCAACGTCCTGACTTTC. Protein product: CASSLRGLAGSISGANVLTF.

This clone was counted only a few times. The gene calls are TRBV9 and TRBJ1-6; D is unresolved. The germline CDR1 and CDR2 sequences are SGDLS and YYNGEE. Between the trimmed V and J ends, which lost 2 bases and 10 bases, there was a span of 16 bases. The length of the CDR3 is 15 residues. CDR3 bases: TGTGCCAGCAGCGTCGGTCCCTCAGCGGAATCACCCCTCCACTTT. Translating gives CASSVGPSAESPLHF.

DNA for the CDR3: TGTGCCAGCAGCTTGGCCGGGGGGCCTACCTACGAGCAGTACTTC. Its translation is CASSLAGGPTYEQYF. The rearrangement links TRBV5-8 to TRBJ2-7; TRBD2 is a possible D gene (7 bases). V dropped 0 bases and J dropped 2 bases, with 12 bases sitting between them. The germline gives CDR1 SGHTS, CDR2 YDEGEE. The CDR3 runs to 15 residues.

This chain uses TRBV11-1 with TRBJ2-7, with TRBD2 as a possible D gene (5 bases). Germline CDR1 reads SGHAT; CDR2 reads FQDESV (reference sequence). The germline V and J ends were trimmed by 4 bases and 4 bases, with 17 bases remaining between them. The CDR3 is 15 amino acids. CDR3 nucleotide sequence: TGTGCCAGCAGCTCCACCCTAGCTGGTCGATACGAGCAGTACTTC. As protein: CASSSTLAGRYEQYF.

The chain recombines TRBV11-3 with TRBJ2-2; D is ambiguous. V was trimmed by 1 base and J by 7 bases, leaving 7 bases between them. In germline, CDR1 is SGHNT, CDR2 YENEEA. CDR3 length: 13 residues. For the CDR3, the DNA is TGTGCCAGCAGCTTAGGTAGATTCGGGGAGCTGTTTTTT. This codes for CASSLGRFGELFF.

This chain joins TRBV29-1 and TRBJ2-1; 8 positions match TRBD1. The junction had 4 bases not matched to a gene; V was cut back by 0 bases and J by 15 bases. There are 11 residues in the CDR3. The germline V gene has CDR1 SQVTM and CDR2 ANQGSEA. The CDR3 sequence is CSVEDGTGRFF. In DNA, the CDR3 is TGCAGCGTTGAAGATGGGACAGGTCGGTTCTTC.

The rearrangement links TRBV6-2 or TRBV6-3 to TRBJ2-5; 9 bases map to TRBD2. V dropped 2 bases and J dropped 2; count of bases not matched to a gene: 6. Germline CDR1 MNHEY, CDR2 SVGEGT. The CDR3 sequence is 16 residues long. This chain's CDR3 is CASSYMAGGVQETQYF. Written as DNA, the CDR3 is TGTGCCAGCAGTTACATGGCGGGGGGGGTTCAAGAGACCCAGTACTTC.

V gene TRBV5-1 combines with J gene TRBJ1-2; D perhaps matches TRBD1 (6 bases). The germline CDR1 and CDR2 sequences are SGHRS and YFSETQ. The CDR3 totals 14 residues. Trimming removed 4 bases at V and 2 bases at J, with 12 bases between. The CDR3 sequence is CASSAWGGNYGYTF. DNA for the CDR3: TGCGCCAGCAGCGCATGGGGGGGCAACTATGGCTACACCTTC.

V is TRBV6-1 and J is TRBJ2-2; 11 nucleotides line up with TRBD2. V lost 4 bases to trimming and J lost 3 bases; unmatched junction nucleotides: 4. The CDR3 length is 16 residues. CDR1 MNHNS and CDR2 SASEGT come from the germline V gene. CDR3 loop: CASSASSGGYTGELFF. The DNA of the CDR3 is TGTGCCAGCAGTGCGTCTAGCGGGGGGTACACCGGGGAGCTGTTTTTT.

This sequence joins TRBV5-4 and TRBJ2-1; 10 positions agree with TRBD2. CDR3 length: 15 residues. With 3 bases clipped from V and 1 base from J, the junction kept 1 base outside the gene matches. Germline assignment: CDR1 SGHNT and CDR2 YYREEE (reference sequence). The CDR3 DNA is TGTGCCAGCAGCTATAGCGGGGGGTCCTACAATGAGCAGTTCTTC. This codes for CASSYSGGSYNEQFF.

The V call is TRBV2, the J call TRBJ2-1; possibly TRBD2 for D (5 bases). The CDR3 is 13 residues long. With 2 bases removed from V and 7 bases from J, the gap between germline ends came to 9 bases. The V gene's germline CDR1 is SNHLY and CDR2 FYNNEI. This CDR3 is CASSESGLNEQFF. Written as DNA, the CDR3 is TGTGCCAGCAGTGAAAGCGGTTTGAATGAGCAGTTCTTC. The whole variable domain, filled in from reference TRBV2 and TRBJ2-1, reads EPEVTQTPSHQVTQMGQEVILRCVPISNHLYFYWYRQILGQKVEFLVSFYNNEISEKSEIFDDQFSVERPDGSNFTLKIRSTKLEDSAMYFCASSESGLNEQFFGPGTRLTVL.

The rearrangement uses TRBV6-5 and TRBJ2-7; 7 bases line up with TRBD1. The CDR3 is 13 amino acids. CDR1 and CDR2 from the germline V gene are MNHEY and SVGAGI. Trimming cost V 6 bases and J 6 bases; bases outside gene matches: 8. The CDR3: CASSRTGPGEQYF. In DNA form, the CDR3 reads TGTGCCAGCAGCAGGACAGGACCGGGCGAGCAGTACTTC.

V is TRBV28 and J is TRBJ2-2; tentative D call: TRBD1 (5 bases). The germline CDR1 and CDR2 sequences are MDHEN and SYDVKM. The CDR3 is 16 residues long. Trimming shortened V by 3 bases and J by 0 bases, and 11 bases separated the two germline ends. CDR3 amino acids: CASSFEQASNTGELFF. The CDR3 DNA reads as TGTGCCAGCAGTTTTGAACAGGCTTCGAACACCGGGGAGCTGTTTTTT.

This clone was found many times. J is TRBJ1-2 and V is TRBV12-3 or TRBV12-4, with 7 bases that match TRBD1. V lost 6 bases to trimming and J lost 4 bases; unmatched junction nucleotides: 5. This CDR3 region has 13 residues. The CDR3 coding sequence is TGTGCCAGCAGACGACAGGGCTCCTATGGCTACACCTTC. It codes for CASRRQGSYGYTF.

The chain combines TRBV2 with TRBJ2-1; 9 nucleotides line up with TRBD1. V shed 6 bases, J shed 8 bases, and the junction held 8 bases outside the gene matches. The CDR3 has 14 amino acids. Germline-derived CDR1 and CDR2 are SNHLY and FYNNEI. The DNA for the CDR3 is TGTGCCAGCAGGACCGGGACAGGGAGTTATGAGCAGTTCTTC. Amino acid sequence: CASRTGTGSYEQFF.

The J gene is TRBJ1-5, the V gene TRBV30; D uncertain. CDR3 length equals 14 residues. The V gene's germline CDR1 is GTSNPN and CDR2 SVGIG (reference sequence). Trimming left V 0 bases short and J 9 bases short, with 15 bases between. The DNA of the CDR3 is TGTGCCTGGAGTGTACGCGGAGGCGACCGGCCCCAGCATTTT. It codes for CAWSVRGGDRPQHF.

This chain links TRBV28 with TRBJ1-2, with 9 bases identical to TRBD1. Germline V gives CDR1 MDHEN, CDR2 SYDVKM. The CDR3 length is 16 residues. Losses at the gene ends were 6 bases for V and 7 bases for J; bases not matched to a gene: 15. CDR3 loop: CASRAGTGTGFGGYTF. CDR3 DNA: TGTGCCAGCAGAGCCGGGACAGGGACGGGTTTTGGTGGCTACACCTTC.

The genes are TRBV5-4 and TRBJ2-1, with TRBD1 identical over 10 bases. Germline trimming cut 5 bases from V and 9 bases from J; bases unmatched to any gene: 11. The CDR3 contains 15 residues. The germline V gene has CDR1 SGHNT and CDR2 YYREEE (reference sequence). The CDR3 loop is CASRYTGQGFSEQFF. CDR3 nucleotides: TGTGCCAGCAGGTACACGGGACAGGGGTTCAGTGAGCAGTTCTTC.

This chain joins TRBV5-1 and TRBJ1-1, with TRBD1 identical over 7 bases. The J segment lost 10 bases and the V segment lost 4 bases, leaving 10 bases of the junction unmatched. This CDR3 is 13 amino acids long. CDR1 and CDR2 (germline): SGHRS, YFSETQ. The CDR3 loop is CASSPDRLGLAFF. The CDR3 DNA follows: TGCGCCAGCAGCCCGGACAGGCTGGGTCTAGCTTTCTTT.

The genes are TRBV20-1 and TRBJ1-1; a possible D gene is TRBD1 (6 bases). This CDR3 has 13 residues. Germline assignment: CDR1 DFQATT and CDR2 SNEGSKA (reference sequence). V dropped 3 bases and J dropped 6 bases, with 14 bases sitting between them. The DNA for the CDR3 is TGCAGTGCTAGTCCCAGGGCAGGGGCTGAAGCTTTCTTT. It translates to CSASPRAGAEAFF.

The V call is TRBV2, the J call TRBJ2-1; D might be TRBD2 (6 bases). Trimming left V 4 bases short and J 9 bases short, with 16 bases between. This CDR3 is built from 14 residues. Germline lookup yields CDR1 SNHLY and CDR2 FYNNEI. The CDR3 loop reads CASSVLELGGEQFF. The CDR3 DNA follows: TGTGCCAGCAGTGTCTTAGAGTTGGGGGGTGAGCAGTTCTTC.

The chain uses TRBV27 and TRBJ2-2; 9 nucleotides match TRBD1. The germline V gene has CDR1 MNHEY and CDR2 SMNVEV (reference sequence). V was clipped by 4 bases and J by 2 bases; unmatched bases: 11. The CDR3 spans 18 residues. CDR3 sequence: CASSSKTGGFENTGELFF. The CDR3 region has the DNA TGTGCCAGCAGTTCAAAAACAGGGGGCTTCGAAAACACCGGGGAGCTGTTTTTT.

The V call is TRBV4-1, the J call TRBJ2-2; 16 nucleotides agree with TRBD2. Trimming at V came to 1 base and at J to 7 bases, leaving 9 bases not matched to a gene. The germline V gene has CDR1 MGHRA and CDR2 YSYEKL. The CDR3 runs 19 residues. CDR3 in DNA: TGCGCCAGCAGCCAAGCCGAGGGGACTAGCGGGGGGGCCCTCGGGGAGCTGTTTTTT. Amino acids: CASSQAEGTSGGALGELFF.

This chain connects TRBV18 to TRBJ2-7, with TRBD2 as a possible D gene (5 bases). The CDR3 runs to 14 residues. V shed 5 bases and J shed 3 bases, with 14 bases lying between them. Germline V gene sequence: CDR1 KGHSH, CDR2 LQKENI. CDR3 coding DNA: TGTGCCAGCTCAGTGGGAGTGGAGTTCTACGAGCAGTACTTC. It codes for CASSVGVEFYEQYF. The entire variable domain, with the rest obtained from reference TRBV18 and TRBJ2-7, is as follows: NAGVMQNPRHLVRRRGQEARLRCSPMKGHSHVYWYRQLPEEGLKFMVYLQKENIIDESGMPKERFSAEFPKEGPSILRIQQVVRGDSAAYFCASSVGVEFYEQYFGPGTRLTVT.

This sequence joins TRBV5-1 and TRBJ1-1; a possible D gene is TRBD1 (5 bases). Germline V gene data show CDR1 as SGHRS and CDR2 as YFSETQ. The germline V and J ends were trimmed by 0 bases and 4 bases, with 13 bases remaining between them. The CDR3 consists of 15 residues. CDR3 amino acids: CASSLEGAFPTEAFF. The CDR3 region has the DNA TGCGCCAGCAGCTTGGAAGGGGCCTTCCCCACTGAAGCTTTCTTT. Variable domain in full (rest from reference TRBV5-1 and TRBJ1-1): KAGVTQTPRYLIKTRGQQVTLSCSPISGHRSVSWYQQTPGQGLQFLFEYFSETQRNKGNFPGRFSGRQFSNSRSEMNVSTLELGDSALYLCASSLEGAFPTEAFFGQGTRLTVV.

The CDR3: CASSFAPGQGETQYF. The CDR3 nucleotides are TGTGCCAGCAGCTTTGCGCCGGGACAGGGGGAGACCCAGTACTTC. The V gene is TRBV11-2, the J gene TRBJ2-5; 10 nucleotides agree with TRBD1. Trimming removed 3 bases from V and 5 bases from J; junction bases left unmatched: 6. This CDR3 spans 15 amino acids. CDR1 SGHAT and CDR2 FQNNGV come from the germline V gene. Combining the CDR3 with reference TRBV11-2 and TRBJ2-5 gives the whole variable domain EAGVAQSPRYKIIEKRQSVAFWCNPISGHATLYWYQQILGQGPKLLIQFQNNGVVDDSQLPKDRFSAERLKGVDSTLKIQPAKLEDSAVYLCASSFAPGQGETQYFGPGTRLLVL.